Shown below are 25 T cell receptor beta chains from a single sample sequenced in a study of blood T cell repertoires in COVID-19. Measured with immunoSEQ multiplex PCR; TCRdb has only the in-frame clones, and not every one. The sample lists about 230,000 clones; 80% to 85% were seen once. The specimen sequenced was peripheral blood. The receptors shown here come from a man aged 50 or older with active or convalescent COVID-19.

V usage is TRBV5-4 and J usage is TRBJ1-6; 7 nucleotides align to TRBD1. Trimming at V came to 3 bases and at J to 9 bases, leaving 12 bases not matched to a gene. CDR1 is SGHNT, CDR2 YYREEE, per germline (reference sequence). This CDR3 is built from 16 residues. CDR3 DNA: TGTGCCAGCAGCTCCCCCCGCCAGGGGGTAGGTTCACCCCTCCACTTT. Encoded protein: CASSSPRQGVGSPLHF.

The rearrangement uses TRBV27 and TRBJ2-1, with D unclear. CDR3 size: 13 residues. Trimming removed 4 bases from V and 7 bases from J, with 11 bases in between. Germline V gene sequence: CDR1 MNHEY, CDR2 SMNVEV (reference sequence). The CDR3 spells CASSSPLRNEQFF. The CDR3 nucleotides are TGTGCCAGCAGTTCCCCCCTCCGGAATGAGCAGTTCTTC.

The chain is built from TRBV13 and TRBJ1-4; TRBD1 agrees at 8 bases. The CDR3 is 15 amino acids. The V gene's germline CDR1 is PRHDT and CDR2 FYEKMQ (reference sequence). V was clipped by 4 bases and J by 7 bases; unmatched bases: 8. CDR3 bases: TGTGCCAGCAGCTCAAGGACAGGGTGGAGTGAAAAACTGTTTTTT. Its translation is CASSSRTGWSEKLFF. Full variable domain (rest looked up from reference TRBV13 and TRBJ1-4): AAGVIQSPRHLIKEKRETATLKCYPIPRHDTVYWYQQGPGQDPQFLISFYEKMQSDKGSIPDRFSAQQFSDYHSELNMSSLELGDSALYFCASSSRTGWSEKLFFGSGTQLSVL.

The V and J genes are TRBV12-3 or TRBV12-4 and TRBJ1-1; D unclear. CDR3 size: 13 residues. V was trimmed by 3 bases and J by 5 bases, leaving 10 bases between them. CDR3 DNA sequence: TGTGCCAGCAGTTTGGTCTCTAGGACTGAAGCTTTCTTT. Translation: CASSLVSRTEAFF.

This sequence joins TRBV5-4 and TRBJ1-3; D might be TRBD1 (6 bases). Trimming pared 3 bases from V and 0 bases from J, leaving 13 bases between. Germline V gene lookup returns CDR1 SGHNT and CDR2 YYREEE (reference sequence). The CDR3 spans 16 residues. For the CDR3, the DNA is TGTGCCAGCAGCTGGGGGCGACAGTACTCTGGAAACACCATATATTTT. It encodes CASSWGRQYSGNTIYF.

This chain uses TRBV7-2 with TRBJ1-6, with 7 bases aligning to TRBD1. The trim removed 5 bases at V and 11 bases at J, leaving 12 bases unmatched. CDR1 is SGHTA, CDR2 FQGNSA, per germline. CDR3 length: 15 residues. The CDR3 loop is CASSTGTAITAPLHF. Written as DNA, the CDR3 is TGTGCCAGCAGCACGGGGACAGCAATTACCGCACCCCTCCACTTT.

The rearrangement uses TRBV30 and TRBJ2-7; possibly TRBD2 for D (6 bases). Germline V CDR1 and CDR2: GTSNPN, SVGIG (reference sequence). This CDR3 comprises 11 residues. The CDR3 nucleotides read TGTGCTGGGGGGACCTTGGGGGAGCAGTACTTC. The encoded protein is CAGGTLGEQYF. Full variable domain (outside the CDR3, taken from reference TRBV30 and TRBJ2-7): SQTIHQWPATLVQPVGSPLSLECTVEGTSNPNLYWYRQAAGRGLQLLFYSVGIGQISSEVPQNLSASRPQDRQFILSSKKLLLSDSGFYLCAGGTLGEQYFGPGTRLTVT.

The gene calls are TRBV9 and TRBJ2-3; D possibly corresponds to TRBD1 (6 bases). The CDR3 sequence is 16 residues long. Germline V gives CDR1 SGDLS, CDR2 YYNGEE. V gave up 5 bases and J gave up 3 bases, with 19 bases separating them. The CDR3 DNA reads as TGTGCCAGCAGTCGTAACTCCAGAGGGACAACAGATACGCAGTATTTT. Translation gives CASSRNSRGTTDTQYF.

The chain employs TRBV3-1 (or the pseudogene TRBV3-2) and TRBJ1-6, with 10 bases identical to TRBD1. CDR3 length: 14 residues. Germline assignment: CDR1 LGHDT and CDR2 YNNKEL (reference sequence). With V trimmed by 5 bases and J by 7 bases, 2 bases remained unmatched. CDR3 sequence reads: CASSWDRGNSPLHF. CDR3 coding DNA: TGTGCCAGCAGCTGGGACAGGGGAAATTCACCCCTCCACTTT.

The gene calls are TRBV5-1 and TRBJ1-4; TRBD1 matches at 10 bases. With 3 bases clipped from V and 6 bases from J, the junction kept 5 bases outside the gene matches. CDR1 SGHRS and CDR2 YFSETQ come from the germline V gene. There are 15 residues in the CDR3. The CDR3 DNA sequence: TGCGCCAGCAGCTACCGGACAGGGGGAGATGAAAAACTGTTTTTT. This encodes CASSYRTGGDEKLFF.

The CDR3 nucleotides read TGTGCCAGCAGTCCTGACAGGGTCCTTACGGGCGGGGAGCTGTTTTTT. This encodes CASSPDRVLTGGELFF. The chain is built from TRBV5-4 and TRBJ2-2; 7 bases are a match to TRBD1. CDR3 length: 16 amino acids. CDR1 is SGHNT and CDR2 is YYREEE in the germline V gene (reference sequence). The trim removed 5 bases at V and 7 bases at J, leaving 14 bases unmatched. The whole variable domain, filled in from reference TRBV5-4 and TRBJ2-2, reads ETGVTQSPTHLIKTRGQQVTLRCSSQSGHNTVSWYQQALGQGPQFIFQYYREEENGRGNFPPRFSGLQFPNYSSELNVNALELDDSALYLCASSPDRVLTGGELFFGEGSRLTVL.

The chain recombines TRBV24-1 with TRBJ2-2; possibly TRBD1 for D (6 bases). The CDR3 runs to 17 residues. Trimming left V 3 bases short and J 0 bases short, with 13 bases between. Germline V gene data show CDR1 as KGHDR and CDR2 as SFDVKD. CDR3 sequence reads: CATSDAPDRTNTGELFF. CDR3 coding DNA: TGTGCCACCAGTGATGCCCCGGACAGAACGAACACCGGGGAGCTGTTTTTT.

The V gene is TRBV30, the J gene TRBJ1-1, with 9 bases matching TRBD1. The V gene's germline CDR1 is GTSNPN and CDR2 SVGIG (reference sequence). Germline trimming cut 1 base from V and 6 bases from J; bases unmatched to any gene: 0. The CDR3 is 12 residues long. The CDR3 loop is CAWSGDRAEAFF. CDR3 DNA sequence: TGTGCCTGGAGTGGGGACAGGGCTGAAGCTTTCTTT.

In the case of this clone: In the same sample, other DNA sequences code for this CDR3. The rearrangement links TRBV12-3 or TRBV12-4 to TRBJ1-3, with D perhaps matching TRBD1 (5 bases). Trimming removed 6 bases from V and 1 base from J, with 7 bases in between. This CDR3 spans 13 amino acids. The CDR3 is CASRQGSGNTIYF. The CDR3, as DNA: TGTGCCAGCAGGCAGGGTTCTGGAAACACCATATATTTT.

The rearrangement uses TRBV3-1 (or the pseudogene TRBV3-2) and TRBJ1-1; no definite D call. The CDR3 covers 13 residues. Trimming stripped 1 base from V and 10 bases from J, with 13 bases between. The germline V gene encodes CDR1 LGHDT and CDR2 YNNKEL (reference sequence). The DNA for the CDR3 is TGTGCCAGCAGCCAAGGTCTAAGCGTCGGAGCTTTCTTT. Protein sequence: CASSQGLSVGAFF.

V and J are TRBV3-1 (or the pseudogene TRBV3-2) and TRBJ1-4; perhaps TRBD1 as D (5 bases). Trimming removed 7 bases at V and 8 bases at J, with 8 bases between. The CDR3 consists of 11 residues. Germline CDR1 is LGHDT and CDR2 is YNNKEL (reference sequence). The CDR3 coding sequence is TGTGCCAGCAAGGGGTCGGAAAAACTGTTTTTT. It codes for CASKGSEKLFF.

This chain connects TRBV2 to TRBJ2-1, with 12 bases matching TRBD2. Germline values: CDR1 SNHLY, CDR2 FYNNEI. The ends lost 9 bases at V and 10 bases at J; junction bases unmatched: 4. The CDR3 is 12 amino acids. The CDR3: CARGLAGGEQFF. In DNA, the CDR3 is TGTGCCAGAGGGCTAGCGGGGGGGGAGCAGTTCTTC.

The rearrangement links TRBV2 to TRBJ1-1; D ambiguous. The germline V gene has CDR1 SNHLY and CDR2 FYNNEI. The V end was cut by 6 bases, the J end by 2 bases, with 10 bases between. CDR3 length: 13 residues. CDR3 nucleotide sequence: TGTGCCAGCAGCGGACGGGAAAACACTGAAGCTTTCTTT. Encoded protein: CASSGRENTEAFF.

The chain links TRBV30 to TRBJ1-4, with a possible D match to TRBD1 (5 bases). Germline assignment: CDR1 GTSNPN and CDR2 SVGIG (reference sequence). Trimming pared 3 bases from V and 1 base from J, leaving 12 bases between. The CDR3 length is 15 residues. The CDR3 region is CAWSPLQGTNEKLFF. CDR3 DNA sequence: TGTGCCTGGAGCCCTCTCCAGGGAACTAATGAAAAACTGTTTTTT.

The chain uses TRBV30 and TRBJ2-1; TRBD1 aligns across 7 bases. V trimming: 4 bases; J trimming: 2 bases; junction bases outside the gene matches: 8. Germline V gene lookup returns CDR1 GTSNPN and CDR2 SVGIG (reference sequence). The CDR3 spans 15 residues. CDR3 loop: CAWTYRGRTYNEQFF. DNA of the CDR3: TGTGCCTGGACGTACAGGGGAAGGACCTACAATGAGCAGTTCTTC.

The gene calls are TRBV28 and TRBJ2-7, with D possibly TRBD1 on 5 matching bases. The CDR3 loop spans 12 amino acids. CDR1 is MDHEN and CDR2 is SYDVKM in the germline V gene. V was shortened by 5 bases and J by 3 bases, with 8 bases between the two germline ends. This CDR3 is CASSGALYEQYF. The CDR3 DNA reads TGTGCCAGCAGTGGGGCGCTCTACGAGCAGTACTTC.

The chain combines TRBV19 with TRBJ1-2; 9 nucleotides agree with TRBD1. The CDR3 sequence is 13 residues long. V lost 6 bases to trimming and J lost 5 bases; unmatched junction nucleotides: 4. Germline V gene lookup returns CDR1 LNHDA and CDR2 SQIVND (reference sequence). In nucleotides, the CDR3 is TGTGCCAGTAGGAGACAGGGGGATTATGGCTACACCTTC. It codes for CASRRQGDYGYTF.

The chain's CDR3 is CATSDPSGQGIYGYTF. CDR3 in DNA: TGTGCCACCAGTGATCCCTCGGGACAGGGAATCTATGGCTACACCTTC. The V and J genes are TRBV24-1 and TRBJ1-2; 9 nucleotides match TRBD1. Germline V gene lookup returns CDR1 KGHDR and CDR2 SFDVKD. The CDR3 is 16 amino acids. V lost 3 bases to trimming and J lost 4 bases; unmatched junction nucleotides: 8.

The chain recombines TRBV7-9 with TRBJ1-1; D ambiguous. The germline CDR1 and CDR2 sequences are SEHNR and FQNEAQ (reference sequence). The CDR3 covers 14 residues. V was clipped by 1 base and J by 0 bases, with 6 bases between them. The CDR3 sequence: CASSLDGVNTEAFF. Written as DNA, the CDR3 is TGTGCCAGCAGCTTAGACGGAGTGAACACTGAAGCTTTCTTT.

This clone occurred a few times. An end of the junction does not agree with germline; a read error may underlie this. The genes are TRBV9 and TRBJ2-5; 15 bases agree with TRBD2. Germline V gene lookup returns CDR1 SGDLS and CDR2 YYNGEE. The length of the CDR3 is 17 residues. The CDR3 coding sequence is TGTGCCAGCAGCCCGAGTGGACTAGCGGGGGGGCAAGGGACCCAGTACTTC. It specifies CASSPSGLAGGQGTQYF.